The source of this TCR beta chain is a study of neurological immune-mediated disorders. The study's findings and limits: Multiple sclerosis patients had less TCR clonal expansion than even healthy controls, unlike HTLV-1-associated myelopathy. Across subjects, no CDR3 amino acid sequence appeared in expanded clones of more than one subject, a finding that suggested private repertoires in all groups.

Time point described: longitudinal time-point 3. This clonotype was detected ten times or more. Its antigen is still unknown. cDNA was made by 5'RACE with 10-nucleotide random UMIs. One entry per CDR3 protein, called by TCRdb with MiXCR from the 5' RACE reads. Of roughly 100,000 distinct CDR3 sequences listed, less than 14% are singletons. This CDR3 has 12 amino acids. Between the trimmed V and J ends, which lost 6 bases and 4 bases, there was a span of 7 bases. V usage is TRBV12-3 or TRBV12-4 and J usage is TRBJ2-1; D remains ambiguous. This TCR derives from a female donor with HTLV-1-associated myelopathy (HAM/TSP). The source material was PBMCs. CDR3 protein: CASRRGYNEQFF. The CDR3 DNA reads as TGTGCCAGCAGACGTGGGTACAATGAGCAGTTCTTC.